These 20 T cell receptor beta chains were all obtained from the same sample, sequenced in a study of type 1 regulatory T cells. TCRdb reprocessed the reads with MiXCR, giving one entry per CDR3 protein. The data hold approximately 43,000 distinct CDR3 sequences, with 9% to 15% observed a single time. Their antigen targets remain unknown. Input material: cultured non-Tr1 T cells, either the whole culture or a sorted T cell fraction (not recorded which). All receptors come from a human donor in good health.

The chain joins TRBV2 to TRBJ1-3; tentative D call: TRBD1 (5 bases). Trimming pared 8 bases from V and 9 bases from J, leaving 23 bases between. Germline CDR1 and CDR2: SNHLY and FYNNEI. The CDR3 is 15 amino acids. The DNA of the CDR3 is TGTGCCAGCGCGGCCGGGACCCCACAAAGAAGCACCATATATTTT. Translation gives CASAAGTPQRSTIYF.

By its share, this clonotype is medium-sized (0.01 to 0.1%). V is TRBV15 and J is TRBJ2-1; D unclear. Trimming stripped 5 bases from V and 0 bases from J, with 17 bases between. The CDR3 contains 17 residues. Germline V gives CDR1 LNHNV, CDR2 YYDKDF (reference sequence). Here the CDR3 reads CATSQGYSVSSYNEQFF. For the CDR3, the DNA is TGTGCCACCAGCCAAGGATACTCCGTCAGCTCCTACAATGAGCAGTTCTTC. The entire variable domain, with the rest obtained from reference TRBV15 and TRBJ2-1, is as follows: DAMVIQNPRYQVTQFGKPVTLSCSQTLNHNVMYWYQQKSSQAPKLLFHYYDKDFNNEADTPDNFQSRRPNTSFCFLDIRSPGLGDTAMYLCATSQGYSVSSYNEQFFGPGTRLTVL.

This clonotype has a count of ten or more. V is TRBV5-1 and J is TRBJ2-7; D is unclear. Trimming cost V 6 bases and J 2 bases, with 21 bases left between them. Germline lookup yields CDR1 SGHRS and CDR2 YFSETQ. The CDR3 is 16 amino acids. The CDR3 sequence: CASKVSSTAYAYEQYF. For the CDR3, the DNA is TGCGCCAGCAAAGTTTCGAGTACAGCCTACGCCTACGAGCAGTACTTC.

Written as DNA, the CDR3 is TGTGCCAGCAGCTTAGGGGTAACGGAGACCGGGGAGCTGTTTTTT. This encodes CASSLGVTETGELFF. V is TRBV7-8 and J is TRBJ2-2; no definite D call. V gave up 1 base and J gave up 5 bases, with 11 bases separating them. Looked up from germline, CDR1 is SGHVS and CDR2 is FQNEAQ. This CDR3 region has 15 residues.

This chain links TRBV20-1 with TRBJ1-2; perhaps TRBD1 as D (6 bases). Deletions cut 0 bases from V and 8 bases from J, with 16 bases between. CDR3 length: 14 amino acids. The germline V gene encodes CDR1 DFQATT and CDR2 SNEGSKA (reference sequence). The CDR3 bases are TGCAGTGCTAGAGATGGGACACGCCGCGGCGGCTACACCTTC. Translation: CSARDGTRRGGYTF.

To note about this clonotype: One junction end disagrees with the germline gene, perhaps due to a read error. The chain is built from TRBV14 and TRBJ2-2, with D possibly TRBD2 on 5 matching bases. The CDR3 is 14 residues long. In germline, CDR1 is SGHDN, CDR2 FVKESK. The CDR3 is CASSPSTNTGELLF. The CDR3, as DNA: TGTGCCAGCAGCCCATCAACGAACACCGGGGAGCTGCTTTTT. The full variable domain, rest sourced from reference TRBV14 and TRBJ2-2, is EAGVTQFPSHSVIEKGQTVTLRCDPISGHDNLYWYRRVMGKEIKFLLHFVKESKQDESGMPNNRFLAERTGGTYSTLKVQPAELEDSGVYFCASSPSTNTGELLFGEGSRLTVL.

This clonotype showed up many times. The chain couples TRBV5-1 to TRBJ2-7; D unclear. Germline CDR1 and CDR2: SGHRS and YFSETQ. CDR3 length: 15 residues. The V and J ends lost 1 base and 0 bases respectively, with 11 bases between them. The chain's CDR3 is CASSLSTGSSYEQYF. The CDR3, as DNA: TGCGCCAGCAGCTTGAGTACGGGTAGCTCCTACGAGCAGTACTTC.

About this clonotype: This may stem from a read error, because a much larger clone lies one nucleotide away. The CDR3 coding sequence is TGTGCCAGCGCCAAAAATGGGCCCGATACGCAGTATTTT. Translating gives CASAKNGPDTQYF. This chain links TRBV12-3 or TRBV12-4 with TRBJ2-3; no firm D call. Trimming took 8 bases from V and 6 from J, leaving 15 bases between them. The CDR3 totals 13 residues.

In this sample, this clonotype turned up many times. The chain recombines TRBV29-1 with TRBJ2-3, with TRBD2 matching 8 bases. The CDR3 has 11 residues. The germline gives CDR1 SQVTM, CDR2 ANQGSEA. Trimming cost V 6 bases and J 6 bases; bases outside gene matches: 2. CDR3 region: CSVRGGDTQYF. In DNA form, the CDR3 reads TGCAGCGTCCGGGGGGGCGATACGCAGTATTTT.

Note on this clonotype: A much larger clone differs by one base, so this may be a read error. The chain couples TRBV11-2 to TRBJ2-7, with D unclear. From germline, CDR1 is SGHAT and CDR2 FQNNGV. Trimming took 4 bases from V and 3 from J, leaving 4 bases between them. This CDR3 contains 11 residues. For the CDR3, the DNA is TGTGCCAGCAGCTCCCACTACGAGCAGTACTTC. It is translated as CASSSHYEQYF.

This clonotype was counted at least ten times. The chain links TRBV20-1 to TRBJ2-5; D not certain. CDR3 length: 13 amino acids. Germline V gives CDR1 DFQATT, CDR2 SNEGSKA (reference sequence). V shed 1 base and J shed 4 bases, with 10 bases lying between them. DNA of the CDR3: TGCAGTGCTAGAGCCCCCGGCAGAGAGACCCAGTACTTC. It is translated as CSARAPGRETQYF.

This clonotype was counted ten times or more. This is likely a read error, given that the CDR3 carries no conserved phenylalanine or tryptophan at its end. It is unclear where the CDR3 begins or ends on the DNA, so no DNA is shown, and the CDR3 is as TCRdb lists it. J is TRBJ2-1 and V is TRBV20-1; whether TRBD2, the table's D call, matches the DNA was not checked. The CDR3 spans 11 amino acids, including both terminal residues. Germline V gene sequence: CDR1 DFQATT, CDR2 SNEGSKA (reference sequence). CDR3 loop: CSARDQGLAGY.

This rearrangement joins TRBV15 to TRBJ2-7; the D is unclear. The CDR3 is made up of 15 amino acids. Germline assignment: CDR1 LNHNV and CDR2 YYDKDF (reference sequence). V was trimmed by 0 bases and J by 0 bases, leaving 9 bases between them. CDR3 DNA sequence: TGTGCCACCAGCAGAGATCTCGGTAGCTCCTACGAGCAGTACTTC. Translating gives CATSRDLGSSYEQYF.

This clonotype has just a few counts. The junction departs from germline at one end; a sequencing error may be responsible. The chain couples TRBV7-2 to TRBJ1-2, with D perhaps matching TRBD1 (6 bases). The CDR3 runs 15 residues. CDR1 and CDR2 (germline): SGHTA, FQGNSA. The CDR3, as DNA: TGTGCCAGCAGCTTAGACAGGGCTTATAACGATGGCTACACCTTC. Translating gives CASSLDRAYNDGYTF. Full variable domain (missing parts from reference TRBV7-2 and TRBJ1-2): GAGVSQSPSNKVTEKGKDVELRCDPISGHTALYWYRQSLGQGLEFLIYFQGNSAPDKSGLPSDRFSAERTGGSVSTLTIQRTQQEDSAVYLCASSLDRAYNDGYTFGSGTRLTVV.

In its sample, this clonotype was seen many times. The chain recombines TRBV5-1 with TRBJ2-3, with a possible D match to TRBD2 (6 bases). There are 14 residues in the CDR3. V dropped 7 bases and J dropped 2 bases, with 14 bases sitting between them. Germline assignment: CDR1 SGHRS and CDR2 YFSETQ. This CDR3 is CASASRGDTDTQYF. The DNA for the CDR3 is TGCGCCAGCGCATCCCGCGGGGACACAGATACGCAGTATTTT.

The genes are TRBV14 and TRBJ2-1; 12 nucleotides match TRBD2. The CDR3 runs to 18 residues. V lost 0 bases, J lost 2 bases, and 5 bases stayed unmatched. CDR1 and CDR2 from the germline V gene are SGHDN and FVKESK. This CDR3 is CASSQESRLAGAYNEQFF. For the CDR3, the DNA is TGTGCCAGCAGCCAAGAGTCCCGACTAGCGGGAGCCTACAATGAGCAGTTCTTC.

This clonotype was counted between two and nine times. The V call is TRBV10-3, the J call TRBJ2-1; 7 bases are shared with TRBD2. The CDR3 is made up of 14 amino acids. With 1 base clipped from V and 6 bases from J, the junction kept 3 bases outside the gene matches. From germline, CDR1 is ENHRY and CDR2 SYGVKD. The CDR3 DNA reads TGTGCCATCAGTGAGTTTGCGGGAGCCAATGAGCAGTTCTTC. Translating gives CAISEFAGANEQFF.

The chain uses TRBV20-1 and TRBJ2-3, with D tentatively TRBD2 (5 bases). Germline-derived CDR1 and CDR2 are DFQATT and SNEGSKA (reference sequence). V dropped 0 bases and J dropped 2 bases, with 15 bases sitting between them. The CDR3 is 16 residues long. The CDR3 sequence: CSARDVSLGNTDTQYF. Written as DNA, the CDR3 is TGCAGTGCTAGAGATGTATCACTAGGAAACACAGATACGCAGTATTTT.

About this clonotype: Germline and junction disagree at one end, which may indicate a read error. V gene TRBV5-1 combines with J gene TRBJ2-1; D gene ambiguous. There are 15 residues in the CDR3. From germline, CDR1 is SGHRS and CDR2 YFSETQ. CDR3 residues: CASWFRGGSYNEQFF. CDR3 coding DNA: TGTGCCAGCTGGTTTCGAGGTGGCTCCTACAATGAGCAGTTCTTC.

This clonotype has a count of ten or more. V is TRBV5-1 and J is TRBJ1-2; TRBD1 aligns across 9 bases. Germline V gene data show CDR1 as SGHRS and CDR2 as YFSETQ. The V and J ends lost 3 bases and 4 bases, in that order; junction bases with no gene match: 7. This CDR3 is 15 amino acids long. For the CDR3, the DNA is TGCGCCAGCAGCTCAGGACAGGGGTATGGCTATGGCTACACCTTC. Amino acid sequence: CASSSGQGYGYGYTF.